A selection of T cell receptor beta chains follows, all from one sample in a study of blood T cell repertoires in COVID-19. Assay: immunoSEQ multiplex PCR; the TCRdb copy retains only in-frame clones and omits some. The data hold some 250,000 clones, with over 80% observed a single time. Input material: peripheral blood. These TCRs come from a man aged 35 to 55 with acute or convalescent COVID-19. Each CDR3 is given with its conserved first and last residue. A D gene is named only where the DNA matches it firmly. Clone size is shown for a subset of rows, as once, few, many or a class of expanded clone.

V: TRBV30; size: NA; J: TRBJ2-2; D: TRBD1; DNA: TGTGCCGGGACAGGGATCCCCGGGGAGCTGTTTTTT; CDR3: CAGTGIPGELFF
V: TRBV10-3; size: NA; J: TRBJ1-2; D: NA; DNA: TGTGCCATCAGTGAGGTTCAGGCGAATGGCTACACCTTC; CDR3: CAISEVQANGYTF
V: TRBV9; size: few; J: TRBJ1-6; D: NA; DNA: TGTGCCAGCAGCGGATACGGGACCTATAATTCACCCCTCCACTTT; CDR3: CASSGYGTYNSPLHF
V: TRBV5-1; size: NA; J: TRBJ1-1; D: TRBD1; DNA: TGCGCCAGCGCACGGGAGCCTGGACAGGGTAACACTGAAGCTTTCTTT; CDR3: CASAREPGQGNTEAFF
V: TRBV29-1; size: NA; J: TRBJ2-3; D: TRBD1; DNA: TGCAGCGGGAAAGGGACAGGGACCACAGATACGCAGTATTTT; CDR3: CSGKGTGTTDTQYF
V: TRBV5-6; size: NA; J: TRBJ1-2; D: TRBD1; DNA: TGTGCCAGCAGCGTGACAGGGTATGGCTACACCTTC; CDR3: CASSVTGYGYTF
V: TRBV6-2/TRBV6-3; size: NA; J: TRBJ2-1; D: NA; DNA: TGTGCCAGCAGTTCCCCCGATTTAAGCCCCTACAATGAGCAGTTCTTC; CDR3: CASSSPDLSPYNEQFF
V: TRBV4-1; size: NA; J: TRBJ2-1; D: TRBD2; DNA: TGCGCCAGCAGCCAAGCTGGGACTAGAGGGGTCAATGAGCAGTTCTTC; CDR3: CASSQAGTRGVNEQFF
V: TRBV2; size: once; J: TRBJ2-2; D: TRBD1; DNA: TGTGCCAGCAGTGAGGAGGGGACAGGGGAAAACACCGGGGAGCTGTTTTTT; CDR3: CASSEEGTGENTGELFF
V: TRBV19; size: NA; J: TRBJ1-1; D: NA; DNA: TGTGCCAGTAGTTTTCTCGGGAGCATGAACACTGAAGCTTTCTTT; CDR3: CASSFLGSMNTEAFF
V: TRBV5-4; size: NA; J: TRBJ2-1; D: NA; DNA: TGTGCCAGCAGCTCTGGGGTAGCGGAGCTCTACAATGAGCAGTTCTTC; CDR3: CASSSGVAELYNEQFF
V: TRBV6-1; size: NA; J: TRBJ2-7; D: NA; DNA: TGTGCCAGCAGTGAAGCGTTGGGACTTCTCTACGAGCAGTACTTC; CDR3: CASSEALGLLYEQYF
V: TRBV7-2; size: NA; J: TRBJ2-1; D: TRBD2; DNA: TGTGCCAGCCTTGGACTAGCGTTGTACAATGAGCAGTTCTTC; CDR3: CASLGLALYNEQFF
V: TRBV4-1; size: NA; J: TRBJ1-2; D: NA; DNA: TGCGCCAGCAGCCAGGGGGGGGGAAACTATGGCTACACCTTC; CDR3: CASSQGGGNYGYTF
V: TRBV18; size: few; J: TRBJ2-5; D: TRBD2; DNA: TGTGCCAGCTCACCGGGACTAGCGGGGGAAGAGACCCAGTACTTC; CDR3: CASSPGLAGEETQYF
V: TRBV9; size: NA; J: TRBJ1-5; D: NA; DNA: TGTGCCAGCAGCCTGGACACAGATCAGCCCCAGCATTTT; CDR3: CASSLDTDQPQHF
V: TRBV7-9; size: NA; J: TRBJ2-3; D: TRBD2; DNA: TGTGCCAGCAGCTTTAATGCGGCGGGAGGTTGGGCAGATACGCAGTATTTT; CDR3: CASSFNAAGGWADTQYF
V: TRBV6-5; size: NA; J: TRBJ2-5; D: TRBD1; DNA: TGTGCCAGCAGACCTCCGGGACAGCAAGAGACCCAGTACTTC; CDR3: CASRPPGQQETQYF
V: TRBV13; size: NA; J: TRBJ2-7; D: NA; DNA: TGTGCCAGCAGCTCCAAGACCGTCTCGAGGGAGCAGTACTTC; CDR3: CASSSKTVSREQYF
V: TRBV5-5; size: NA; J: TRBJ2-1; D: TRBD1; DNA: TGTGCCAGCAAGAGGATGGACAGGGGGCCGGATGAGCAGTTCTTC; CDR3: CASKRMDRGPDEQFF
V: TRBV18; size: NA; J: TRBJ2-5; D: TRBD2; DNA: TGTGCCAGCTCACCAGGGAGGGGATCGGACCAAGAGACCCAGTACTTC; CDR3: CASSPGRGSDQETQYF
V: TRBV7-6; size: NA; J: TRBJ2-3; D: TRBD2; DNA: TGTGCCAGCAGCTCCGGACTAGCGGGAGCCTCAGATACGCAGTATTTT; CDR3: CASSSGLAGASDTQYF
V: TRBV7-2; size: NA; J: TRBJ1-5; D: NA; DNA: TGTGCCAGCAGCTTAGTGAAGGGGGGGCAGCCCCAGCATTTT; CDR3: CASSLVKGGQPQHF
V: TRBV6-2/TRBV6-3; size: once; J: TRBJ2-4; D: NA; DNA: TGTGCCAGCAGTTACGTAAGCGGCAAAAACATTCAGTACTTC; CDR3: CASSYVSGKNIQYF
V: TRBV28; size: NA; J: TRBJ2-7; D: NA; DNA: TGTGCCAGCAGTTTTAACGGGGTAGCCTACGAGCAGTACTTC; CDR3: CASSFNGVAYEQYF
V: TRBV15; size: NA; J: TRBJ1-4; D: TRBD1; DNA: TGTGCCACCAGCAGAGATCCAGGGGGTTTTGAAAAACTGTTTTTT; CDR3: CATSRDPGGFEKLFF
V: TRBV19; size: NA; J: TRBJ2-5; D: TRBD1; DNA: TGTGCCAGTAGTATTGGACAGGGCGGGCAGACCCAGTACTTC; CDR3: CASSIGQGGQTQYF
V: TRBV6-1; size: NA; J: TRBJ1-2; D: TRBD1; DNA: TGTGCCAGCAGTGAGTATCTACAGGGGAACTATGGCTACACCTTC; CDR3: CASSEYLQGNYGYTF
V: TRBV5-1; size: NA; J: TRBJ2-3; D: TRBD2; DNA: TGCGCCAGCAGCTTGGGAACTAGCGGGAGTGCAGATACGCAGTATTTT; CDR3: CASSLGTSGSADTQYF
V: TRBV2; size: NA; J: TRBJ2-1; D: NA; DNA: TGTGCCAGCAGTAGGGGCCGGGCCCTTTCTGATGAGCAGTTCTTC; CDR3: CASSRGRALSDEQFF
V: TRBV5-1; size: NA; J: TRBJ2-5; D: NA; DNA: TGCGCCAGCAGCCCGGTCACAGGGCAAGAGACCCAGTACTTC; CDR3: CASSPVTGQETQYF
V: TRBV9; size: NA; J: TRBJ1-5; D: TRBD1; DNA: TGTGCCAGCAGCGTAGACGAGGGGGCTGGTCAGCCCCAGCATTTT; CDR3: CASSVDEGAGQPQHF
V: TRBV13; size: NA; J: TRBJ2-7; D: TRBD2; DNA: TGTGCCAGCAGCTTAACAGCGGGAGATCGCTACTACGAGCAGTACTTC; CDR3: CASSLTAGDRYYEQYF
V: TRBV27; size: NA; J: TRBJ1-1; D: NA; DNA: TGTGCCAGCAAGTTAGCGGGTTTGAACACTGAAGCTTTCTTT; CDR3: CASKLAGLNTEAFF
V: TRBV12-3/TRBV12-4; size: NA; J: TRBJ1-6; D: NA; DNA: TGTGCCAGCAGCGCCCAGTATTCACCCCTCCACTTT; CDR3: CASSAQYSPLHF
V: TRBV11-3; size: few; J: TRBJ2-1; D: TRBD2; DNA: TGTGCCAGCAGCTTAGTGACTAGCGGGGCAGAGCAGTTCTTC; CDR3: CASSLVTSGAEQFF
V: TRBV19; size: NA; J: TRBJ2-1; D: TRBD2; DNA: TGTGCCAGTAGTCTTAGCGGGTCCTACAATGAGCAGTTCTTC; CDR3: CASSLSGSYNEQFF
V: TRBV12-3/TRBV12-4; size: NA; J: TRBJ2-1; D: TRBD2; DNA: TGTGCCAGCAGCATAGGGACTAGCGTTCGGTTCTTC; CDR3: CASSIGTSVRFF
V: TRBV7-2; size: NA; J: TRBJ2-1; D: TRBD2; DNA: TGTGCCAGCAGCCCGGGACTAGGGGTGAGGAATGAGCAGTTCTTC; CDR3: CASSPGLGVRNEQFF
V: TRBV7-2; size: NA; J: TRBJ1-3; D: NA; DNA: TGTGCCAGCAGCTTAGTTGGGGCCCGCTCTGGAAACACCATATATTTT; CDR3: CASSLVGARSGNTIYF
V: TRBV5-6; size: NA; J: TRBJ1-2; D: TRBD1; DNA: TGTGCCAGCAGCTACTACAGGGGGCTGGCATATGGCTACACCTTC; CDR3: CASSYYRGLAYGYTF
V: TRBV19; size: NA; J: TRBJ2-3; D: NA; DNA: TGTGCCAGTAGGGCAAGAAGCACAGATACGCAGTATTTT; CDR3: CASRARSTDTQYF
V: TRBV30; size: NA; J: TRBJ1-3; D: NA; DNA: TGTGCCTGGAGTGTGTCTGAAGCGAACAGAAACACCATATATTTT; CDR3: CAWSVSEANRNTIYF
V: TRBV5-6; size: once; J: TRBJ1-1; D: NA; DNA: TGTGCCAGCAGCTTGGCGCGGGGGACGCTGGGGACTGAAGCTTTCTTT; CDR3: CASSLARGTLGTEAFF
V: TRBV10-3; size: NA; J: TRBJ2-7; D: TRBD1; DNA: TGTGCCATCTTGAGGGACAGCTCCTACGAGCAGTACTTC; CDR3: CAILRDSSYEQYF
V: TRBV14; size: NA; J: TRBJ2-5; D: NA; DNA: TGTGCCAGCAGCCTCCTCGCTAGCGAAGAGACCCAGTACTTC; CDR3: CASSLLASEETQYF
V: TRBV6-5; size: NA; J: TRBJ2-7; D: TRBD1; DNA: TGTGCCAGCAGTTGGGACAGGGGGCGCGGAAACGAGCAGTACTTC; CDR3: CASSWDRGRGNEQYF
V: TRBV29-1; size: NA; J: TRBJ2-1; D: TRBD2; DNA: TGCAGCGTCCAATTGCTAGCGGGAGTCAGCAATGAGCAGTTCTTC; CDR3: CSVQLLAGVSNEQFF
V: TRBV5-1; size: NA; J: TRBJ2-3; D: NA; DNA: TGCGCCAGCAGCTCGGAGGGGACAGATACGCAGTATTTT; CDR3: CASSSEGTDTQYF
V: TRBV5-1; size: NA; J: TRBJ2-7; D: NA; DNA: TGCGCCAGCAGCGGCGGACATTCCTACGAGCAGTACTTC; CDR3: CASSGGHSYEQYF